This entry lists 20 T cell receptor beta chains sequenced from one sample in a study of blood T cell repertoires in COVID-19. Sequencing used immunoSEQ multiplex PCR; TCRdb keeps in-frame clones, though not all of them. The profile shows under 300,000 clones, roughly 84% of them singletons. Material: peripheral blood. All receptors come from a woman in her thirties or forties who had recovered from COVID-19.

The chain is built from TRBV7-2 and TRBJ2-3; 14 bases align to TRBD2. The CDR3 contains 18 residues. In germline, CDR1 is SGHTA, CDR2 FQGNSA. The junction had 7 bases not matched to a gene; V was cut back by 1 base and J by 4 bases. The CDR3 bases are TGTGCCAGCAGCTTAGGATGGGGACTAGCGGGAGTGGCAGATACGCAGTATTTT. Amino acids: CASSLGWGLAGVADTQYF. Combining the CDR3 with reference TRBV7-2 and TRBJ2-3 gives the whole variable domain GAGVSQSPSNKVTEKGKDVELRCDPISGHTALYWYRQSLGQGLEFLIYFQGNSAPDKSGLPSDRFSAERTGGSVSTLTIQRTQQEDSAVYLCASSLGWGLAGVADTQYFGPGTRLTVL.

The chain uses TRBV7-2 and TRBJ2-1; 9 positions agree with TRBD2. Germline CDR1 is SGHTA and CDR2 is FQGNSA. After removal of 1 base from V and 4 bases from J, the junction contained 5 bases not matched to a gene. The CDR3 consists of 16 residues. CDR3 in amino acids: CASSLGLGLAYNEQFF. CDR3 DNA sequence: TGTGCCAGCAGCTTAGGGCTGGGACTAGCTTACAATGAGCAGTTCTTC.

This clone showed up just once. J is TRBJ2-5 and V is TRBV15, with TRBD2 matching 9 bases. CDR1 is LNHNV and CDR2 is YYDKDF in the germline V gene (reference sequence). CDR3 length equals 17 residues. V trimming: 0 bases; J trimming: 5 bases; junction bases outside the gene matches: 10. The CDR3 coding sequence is TGTGCCACCAGCAGAGATGGGTGGCGGGGGGGCCCGGAGACCCAGTACTTC. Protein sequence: CATSRDGWRGGPETQYF.

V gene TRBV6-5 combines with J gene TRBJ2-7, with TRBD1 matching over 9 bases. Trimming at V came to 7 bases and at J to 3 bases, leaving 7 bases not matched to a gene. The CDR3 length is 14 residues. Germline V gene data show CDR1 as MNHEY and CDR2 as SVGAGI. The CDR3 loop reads CASTSATGGYEQYF. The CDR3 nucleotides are TGTGCCAGCACCTCCGCGACAGGGGGCTACGAGCAGTACTTC.

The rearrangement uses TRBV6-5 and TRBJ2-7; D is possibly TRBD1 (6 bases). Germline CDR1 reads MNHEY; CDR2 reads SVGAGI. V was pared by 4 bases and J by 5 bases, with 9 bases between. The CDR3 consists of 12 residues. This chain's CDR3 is CASSSTGNEQYF. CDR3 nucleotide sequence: TGTGCCAGCAGTTCCACAGGGAACGAGCAGTACTTC.

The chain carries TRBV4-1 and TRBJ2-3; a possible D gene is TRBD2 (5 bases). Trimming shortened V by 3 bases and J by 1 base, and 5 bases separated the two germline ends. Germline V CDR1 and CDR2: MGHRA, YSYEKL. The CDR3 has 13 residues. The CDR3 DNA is TGCGCCAGCAGCCAGCGGGGCACAGATACGCAGTATTTT. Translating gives CASSQRGTDTQYF.

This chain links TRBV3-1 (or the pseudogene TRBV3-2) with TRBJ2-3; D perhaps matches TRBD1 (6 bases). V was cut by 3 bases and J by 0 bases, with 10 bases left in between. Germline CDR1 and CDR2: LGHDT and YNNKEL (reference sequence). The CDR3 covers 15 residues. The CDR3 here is CASSQRTVSTDTQYF. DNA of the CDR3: TGTGCCAGCAGCCAGCGGACAGTCAGCACAGATACGCAGTATTTT.

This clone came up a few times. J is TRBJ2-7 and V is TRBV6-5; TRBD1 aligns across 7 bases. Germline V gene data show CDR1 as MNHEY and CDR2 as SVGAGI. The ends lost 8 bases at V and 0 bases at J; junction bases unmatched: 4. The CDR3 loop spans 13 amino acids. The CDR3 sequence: CASGDRSSYEQYF. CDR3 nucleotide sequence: TGTGCCAGCGGGGACAGAAGCTCCTACGAGCAGTACTTC.

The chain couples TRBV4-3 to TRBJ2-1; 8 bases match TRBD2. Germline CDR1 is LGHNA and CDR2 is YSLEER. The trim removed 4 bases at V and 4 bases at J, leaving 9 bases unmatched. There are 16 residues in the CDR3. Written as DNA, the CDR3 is TGCGCCAGCAGCCCGGGTGTTGCGGGGGGTTACAATGAGCAGTTCTTC. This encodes CASSPGVAGGYNEQFF.

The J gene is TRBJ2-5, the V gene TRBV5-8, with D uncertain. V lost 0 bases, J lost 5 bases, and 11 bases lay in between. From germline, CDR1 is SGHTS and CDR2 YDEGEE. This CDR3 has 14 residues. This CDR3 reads CASSLGQPGETQYF. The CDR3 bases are TGTGCCAGCAGCTTGGGGCAGCCCGGGGAGACCCAGTACTTC.

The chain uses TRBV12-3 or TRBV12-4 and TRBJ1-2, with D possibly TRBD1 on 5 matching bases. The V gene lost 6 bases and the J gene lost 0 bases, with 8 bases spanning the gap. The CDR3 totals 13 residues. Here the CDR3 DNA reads TGTGCCAGCAGAACAGGAGCTAACTATGGCTACACCTTC. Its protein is CASRTGANYGYTF.

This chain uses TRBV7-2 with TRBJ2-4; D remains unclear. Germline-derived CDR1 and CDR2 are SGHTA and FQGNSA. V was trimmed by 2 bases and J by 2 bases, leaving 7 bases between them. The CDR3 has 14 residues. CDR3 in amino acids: CASSLSLTKNIQYF. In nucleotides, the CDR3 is TGTGCCAGCAGCTTAAGCCTAACCAAAAACATTCAGTACTTC.

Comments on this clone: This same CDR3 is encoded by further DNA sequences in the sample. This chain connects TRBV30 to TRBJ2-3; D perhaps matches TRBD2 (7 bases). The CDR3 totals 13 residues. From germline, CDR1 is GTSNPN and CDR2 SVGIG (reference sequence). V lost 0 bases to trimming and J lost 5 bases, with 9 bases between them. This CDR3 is CAWSVGGGDTQYF. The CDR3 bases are TGTGCCTGGAGTGTAGGGGGGGGAGATACGCAGTATTTT.

CDR3 residues: CASSIRGTTGELFF. CDR3 nucleotide sequence: TGTGCCAGTAGTATACGGGGAACCACCGGGGAGCTGTTTTTT. The chain uses TRBV19 and TRBJ2-2; D perhaps matches TRBD2 (5 bases). Germline loops: CDR1 LNHDA, CDR2 SQIVND (reference sequence). There are 14 residues in the CDR3. Trimming took 2 bases from V and 4 from J, leaving 8 bases between them. Looking up the rest from reference TRBV19 and TRBJ2-2 gives the full variable domain: DGGITQSPKYLFRKEGQNVTLSCEQNLNHDAMYWYRQDPGQGLRLIYYSQIVNDFQKGDIAEGYSVSREKKESFPLTVTSAQKNPTAFYLCASSIRGTTGELFFGEGSRLTVL.

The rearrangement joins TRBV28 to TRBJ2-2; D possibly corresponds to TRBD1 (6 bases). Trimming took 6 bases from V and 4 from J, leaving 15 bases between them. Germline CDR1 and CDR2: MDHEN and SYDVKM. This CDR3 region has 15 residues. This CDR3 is CASRSPRTATGELFF. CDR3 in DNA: TGTGCCAGCAGGTCGCCCCGGACAGCCACCGGGGAGCTGTTTTTT.

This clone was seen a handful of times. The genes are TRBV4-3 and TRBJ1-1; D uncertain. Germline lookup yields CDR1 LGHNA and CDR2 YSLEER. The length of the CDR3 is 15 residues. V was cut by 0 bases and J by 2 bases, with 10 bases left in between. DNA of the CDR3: TGCGCCAGCAGCCAAGATCGGGTAACAAACACTGAAGCTTTCTTT. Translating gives CASSQDRVTNTEAFF.

This CDR3 reads CASSLTGYSYEQYF. CDR3 coding DNA: TGTGCCAGCAGTTTAACGGGGTACTCCTACGAGCAGTACTTC. The chain has TRBV27 and TRBJ2-7; maybe TRBD2 (5 bases). With 2 bases removed from V and 0 bases from J, the gap between germline ends came to 8 bases. The V gene's germline CDR1 is MNHEY and CDR2 SMNVEV (reference sequence). The CDR3 is 14 amino acids.

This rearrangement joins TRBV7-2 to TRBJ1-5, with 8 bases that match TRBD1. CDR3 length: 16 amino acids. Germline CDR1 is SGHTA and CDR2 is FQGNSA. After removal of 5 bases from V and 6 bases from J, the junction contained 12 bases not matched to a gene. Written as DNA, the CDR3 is TGTGCCAGCAGCGCAACCGGACAGGGTGACGTTCAGCCCCAGCATTTT. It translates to CASSATGQGDVQPQHF.

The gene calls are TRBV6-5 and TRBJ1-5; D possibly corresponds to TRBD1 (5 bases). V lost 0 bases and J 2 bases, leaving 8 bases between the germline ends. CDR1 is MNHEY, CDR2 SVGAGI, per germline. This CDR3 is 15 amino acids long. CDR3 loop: CASSYSGRGNQPQHF. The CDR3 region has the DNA TGTGCCAGCAGTTACTCGGGCAGGGGCAATCAGCCCCAGCATTTT.

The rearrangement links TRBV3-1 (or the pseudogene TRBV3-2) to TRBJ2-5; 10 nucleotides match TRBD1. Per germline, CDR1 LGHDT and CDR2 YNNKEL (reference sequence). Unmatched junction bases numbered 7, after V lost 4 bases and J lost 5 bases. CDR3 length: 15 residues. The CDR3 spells CASSPGDRGKETQYF. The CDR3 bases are TGTGCCAGCAGCCCGGGGGACAGGGGTAAGGAGACCCAGTACTTC.